These T cell receptor beta chains were read from a single sample in a study of CD8 T cells in ankylosing spondylitis. TCRdb analysed the 5' RACE reads with MiXCR anew, one entry per CDR3 protein. Here the sample spans around 53,000 distinct CDR3 sequences, 7.4% being singletons. Sequencing was performed on blood, either unsorted or a sorted T cell fraction (not recorded which). These receptors came from a female donor with ankylosing spondylitis or in good health (not recorded which). Both conserved end residues are part of each CDR3. The D gene is left open where the match is weak. Rows give clone size only sometimes, using once, few, many, or a class for an expanded clone.

V	size	J	D	DNA	CDR3
TRBV20-1	many	TRBJ2-1	.	TGCAGTGCTAGAGGTGAGAAAGTCTTTCTGGCGGATGAGCAGTTCTTC	CSARGEKVFLADEQFF
TRBV3-1	many	TRBJ1-1	TRBD1	TGTGCCAGCAGAGGACAGGGGACTGAAGCTTTCTTT	CASRGQGTEAFF
TRBV20-1	many	TRBJ2-2	.	TGCAGTGCTAGTATGGAGAGGGGAAAGATCGGGGAGCTGTTTTTT	CSASMERGKIGELFF
TRBV12-3/TRBV12-4	many	TRBJ1-4	.	TGTGCCAGCAGACATGACGGCATGAATGAAAAACTGTTTTTT	CASRHDGMNEKLFF
TRBV12-3/TRBV12-4	many	TRBJ2-2	TRBD1	TGTGCCAGCAGTTTAAGGGGACAGGGAACCGGGGAGCTGTTTTTT	CASSLRGQGTGELFF
TRBV7-8	many	TRBJ2-7	.	TGTGCCAGCAGCTTAACTTCCTACGAGCAGTACTTC	CASSLTSYEQYF
TRBV7-2	many	TRBJ1-3	.	TGTGCCAGCAGCTTACAGGGTGGAAACACCATATATTTT	CASSLQGGNTIYF
TRBV7-9	.	TRBJ2-3	.	TGTGCCAGCAGCCTTTTAGGGGTGTCGGGAGATACGCAGTATTTT	CASSLLGVSGDTQYF
TRBV5-4	few	TRBJ1-1	.	TGTGCCAGCAGCCCCGGACGGGGTGAAGCTTTCTTT	CASSPGRGEAFF
TRBV2	many	TRBJ2-2	.	TGTGCCAGCAGTGAGTCTGGGGAGCTGTTTTTT	CASSESGELFF
TRBV12-3/TRBV12-4	many	TRBJ2-3	TRBD2	TGTGCCAGCAGACTAGCGGGGGGAGGGCCAGATACGCAGTATTTT	CASRLAGGGPDTQYF
TRBV5-1	many	TRBJ2-3	.	TGCGCCAGCAGCTTGGGGCCGGGCGAGCCCCCAGATACGCAGTATTTT	CASSLGPGEPPDTQYF
TRBV5-1	many	TRBJ2-7	.	TGCGCCAGCAGCTTGGAAGTGATAGGCCCCTACGAGCAGTACTTC	CASSLEVIGPYEQYF
TRBV12-3/TRBV12-4	.	TRBJ2-2	TRBD2	TGTGCCAGCGGGACTAGAAACACCGGGGAGCTGTTTTTT	CASGTRNTGELFF
TRBV5-1	many	TRBJ1-2	TRBD1	TGCGCCAGCAGCTTGGGGAGTACAGGGGGAGTTAGCTATGGCTACACCTTC	CASSLGSTGGVSYGYTF
TRBV6-5	many	TRBJ2-4	.	TGTGCCAGCAGAGGGTATGAAAACATTCAGTACTTC	CASRGYENIQYF
TRBV18	few	TRBJ2-6	.	TGTGCCAGCTCACCTTCAGAGGGGACTGGGGCCAACGTCCTGACTTTC	CASSPSEGTGANVLTF
TRBV5-1	.	TRBJ2-3	TRBD2	TGCGCCAGCAGCTTGGCCCCCGGGGGGAGCGCAGATACGCAGTATTTT	CASSLAPGGSADTQYF
TRBV2	.	TRBJ1-5	.	TGTGCCAGCAGTGACACCGAGAATCAGCCCCAGCATTTT	CASSDTENQPQHF
TRBV3-1	many	TRBJ1-2	.	TGTGCCAGCAGCCAAGATGTGGACAGCCCCTTTAACGGCTACACCTTC	CASSQDVDSPFNGYTF
TRBV30	many	TRBJ2-1	.	TGTGCCTGGAGGGATACACGGAGCTCCTACAATGAGCAGTTCTTC	CAWRDTRSSYNEQFF
TRBV27	many	TRBJ2-2	.	TGTGCCAGCAGCCAGATATCGACGGGGACCGGGGAGCTGTTTTTT	CASSQISTGTGELFF
TRBV30	few	TRBJ2-2	.	TGTGCCTGGAGTGCGAGCGGCACCGGGGAGCTGTTTTTT	CAWSASGTGELFF
TRBV9	few	TRBJ1-1	TRBD1	TGTGCCAGCAGCGTAGGGGACAGGGGTTACACTGAAGCTTTCTTT	CASSVGDRGYTEAFF
TRBV7-3	many	TRBJ2-2	.	TGTGCCAGCAACCCGGGCGGCACCGGGGAGCTGTTTTTT	CASNPGGTGELFF
TRBV6-5	many	TRBJ1-5	.	TGTGCCAGCAGTTACCCAACAGGGAATCAGCCCCAGCATTTT	CASSYPTGNQPQHF
TRBV21-1	many	TRBJ2-7	.	TGTGCCAGCAGCAAAATCCCAAATGCCGTGGGGTTTCGGGGTACCTACGAGCAGTACTTC	CASSKIPNAVGFRGTYEQYF
TRBV5-1	many	TRBJ2-4	.	TGCGCCAGCAGCTTGGAATCAGGGACAAAAAACATTCAGTACTTC	CASSLESGTKNIQYF
TRBV5-1	many	TRBJ2-5	TRBD2	TGCGCCAGCAGCTGGAGACTAGCGGGGGTCCGGGAGACCCAGTACTTC	CASSWRLAGVRETQYF
TRBV20-1	.	TRBJ2-1	TRBD2	TGCAGTGCGCCGCTAGCGGGGGTGTACAATGAGCAGTTCTTC	CSAPLAGVYNEQFF
TRBV20-1	.	TRBJ2-5	TRBD2	TGCAGTGCTAGCGGGGGAGGGCAAGAGACCCAGTACTTC	CSASGGGQETQYF
TRBV5-1	.	TRBJ2-3	.	TGCGCCAGCAGCAGGCAAGACAGAACGGATAGCACAGATACGCAGTATTTT	CASSRQDRTDSTDTQYF
TRBV5-1	many	TRBJ1-1	.	TGCGCCAGCAGCTTGAATAACAAGCTGAACACTGAAGCTTTCTTT	CASSLNNKLNTEAFF
TRBV29-1	few	TRBJ1-2	.	TGCAGCGTTGCACGCCGGGCTGATGGCTACACCTTC	CSVARRADGYTF
TRBV6-2/TRBV6-3	many	TRBJ2-1	TRBD2	TGTGCCACGCGCCTTAGCGGGGGGTGGGAGCAGTTCTTC	CATRLSGGWEQFF
TRBV5-1	many	TRBJ2-5	.	TGCGCCAGCAGCTTGGGCAGGGCAGGGGAGACCCAGTACTTC	CASSLGRAGETQYF
TRBV7-2	once	TRBJ1-3	.	TGTGCCAGCAGCTTAGATAACCACTCTGGAAACACCATATATTTT	CASSLDNHSGNTIYF
TRBV20-1	many	TRBJ2-2	.	TGCAGTGCTACGTGGGTCGGGGAGCTGTTTTTT	CSATWVGELFF
TRBV3-1	many	TRBJ2-5	TRBD2	TGTGCCAGCAGCCGCAGACTAGCGTTGGAGACCCAGTACTTC	CASSRRLALETQYF
TRBV19	few	TRBJ2-7	.	TGTGCCAGTACCGACAGCTACGAGCAGTACTTC	CASTDSYEQYF
TRBV6-5	many	TRBJ2-1	TRBD1	TGTGCCAGCAGTTACGGGGACAGGGTATTTGTTATCAATGAGCAGTTCTTC	CASSYGDRVFVINEQFF
TRBV5-1	many	TRBJ1-4	TRBD1	TGCGCCAGCAGCGAAGGGACAGCCAACAATGAAAAACTGTTTTTT	CASSEGTANNEKLFF
TRBV5-1	many	TRBJ1-5	.	TGCGCCAGCAGCTTCAGGGCGCGAAACAATCAGCCCCAGCATTTT	CASSFRARNNQPQHF
TRBV20-1	many	TRBJ2-4	.	TGCAGTGCTAGAGATGGTCGGGAAGCCAAAAACATTCAGTACTTC	CSARDGREAKNIQYF